The rows below give T cell receptor beta chains drawn from one sample of a study of neurological immune-mediated disorders. TCRdb independently ran MiXCR on the 5' RACE reads; one entry per CDR3 protein. Seen here are approximately 85,000 distinct CDR3 sequences, around 13% observed once, and the top ten hold under 6%. Sample: PBMCs. These receptors were taken from a female donor with HTLV-1-associated myelopathy (HAM/TSP). The CDR3 runs from the conserved cysteine through the conserved F or W. The D gene is left open where the match is weak. Some rows have no size entry. The others give once, few or many, or a class for an expanded clone.

j_gene	abundance	v_gene	d_gene	CDR3nt	CDR3aa
TRBJ2-7	medium-sized	TRBV3-1	TRBD2	TGTGCCAGCAGCCCGCGAACCGGGACTAGCGGGGGGGCCTACGAGCAGTACTTC	CASSPRTGTSGGAYEQYF
TRBJ1-1	many	TRBV5-1	NA	TGCGCCAGCAGCGCGGCCAGGGGAGGAAACACTGAAGCTTTCTTT	CASSAARGGNTEAFF
TRBJ2-1	many	TRBV5-1	NA	TGCGCCAGCAGCCCTCGGGGCCAGTCTTACAATGAGCAGTTCTTC	CASSPRGQSYNEQFF
TRBJ2-7	NA	TRBV5-1	TRBD1	TGCGCCAGCAGCACCGGGACAGGGTCTGTTTACGAGCAGTACTTC	CASSTGTGSVYEQYF
TRBJ2-7	many	TRBV5-1	NA	TGCGCCAGCAGGCTACAGGGGACTACCTACGAGCAGTACTTC	CASRLQGTTYEQYF
TRBJ2-5	many	TRBV12-3/TRBV12-4	TRBD2	TGTGCCTTCCACCCCAGGGTAGCGGGGGCCCAAGAGACCCAGTACTTC	CAFHPRVAGAQETQYF
TRBJ2-3	many	TRBV15	NA	TGTGCCACCAGCAGAGGGGCCACAGATACGCAGTATTTT	CATSRGATDTQYF
TRBJ2-6	many	TRBV28	NA	TGTGCCAGCACCTTTGGGCCACTCGGGGCCAACGTCCTGACTTTC	CASTFGPLGANVLTF
TRBJ1-6	many	TRBV2	NA	TGTGCCAGCAGTCATAGTGCAAATAATTCACCCCTCCACTTT	CASSHSANNSPLHF
TRBJ2-3	many	TRBV5-1	NA	TGCGCCAGCAGCTCCGAGGGGGGGCCGACAGATACGCAGTATTTT	CASSSEGGPTDTQYF
TRBJ2-7	many	TRBV20-1	TRBD1	TGCAGTGCTAGGGGACAGGGCTTTTACGAGCAGTACTTC	CSARGQGFYEQYF
TRBJ2-3	many	TRBV5-5	TRBD1	TGTGCCAGCAGCTTAATCGGGACAGAACGTTTT	CASSLIGTERF
TRBJ2-7	NA	TRBV7-8	NA	TGTGCCAGCAGCGCAACACAGGCCCAGTCGTACGAGCAGTACTTC	CASSATQAQSYEQYF
TRBJ2-5	many	TRBV10-3	NA	TGTGCCATCAGCACTGACAGCCTATCCACCCAGTACTTC	CAISTDSLSTQYF
TRBJ2-7	many	TRBV28	NA	TGTGCCAGCAGTTTAACAGGGACCTACGAGCAGTACTTC	CASSLTGTYEQYF
TRBJ2-7	NA	TRBV5-1	TRBD2	TGCGCCAGCAGCTTGGGTTTCTCGGGGGGTGAGGACTACGAGCAGTACTTC	CASSLGFSGGEDYEQYF
TRBJ2-5	NA	TRBV5-1	NA	TGCGCCAGCAGCTTGCAGCCCCTAGCTCCCCAAGAGACCCAGTACTTC	CASSLQPLAPQETQYF
TRBJ2-2	many	TRBV20-1	TRBD1	TGCAGTGCTAGAGATCCGGACAGGCCGGCGGACACCGGGGAGCTGTTTTTT	CSARDPDRPADTGELFF
TRBJ1-2	many	TRBV10-3	TRBD1	TGTGCCACGGGACAGGGGACGAACTATGGCTACACCTTC	CATGQGTNYGYTF
TRBJ2-1	many	TRBV7-9	TRBD2	TGTGCCAGCAGCTTAACGTCTTTCGCTAGCGGGGGGGTTAAGCAGTTCTTC	CASSLTSFASGGVKQFF
TRBJ1-5	many	TRBV28	TRBD1	TGTGCCAGCGGAAGTTTCCGGGACAGGGATAGCAATCAGCCCCAGCATTTT	CASGSFRDRDSNQPQHF
TRBJ1-1	many	TRBV7-3	NA	TGTGCCAGCAGCGTACAGAGGGGCACTGAAGCTTTCTTT	CASSVQRGTEAFF
TRBJ1-1	many	TRBV12-3/TRBV12-4	TRBD1	TGTGCCAGCAGTTCAGGACAGGGCAGGGAAGATTTCACTGAAGCTTTCTTT	CASSSGQGREDFTEAFF
TRBJ2-7	many	TRBV12-3/TRBV12-4	TRBD1	TGTGCCAGCAATCCCGGACAGGGAAATCTCGAGCAGTACTTC	CASNPGQGNLEQYF
TRBJ2-3	many	TRBV20-1	TRBD1	TGCAGTGCGGCCGGGACAGCTTATACGCAGTATTTT	CSAAGTAYTQYF
TRBJ1-1	many	TRBV28	NA	TGTGCCAGCAGTATCCGACAGAACAGAGCTTTCTTT	CASSIRQNRAFF
TRBJ2-5	many	TRBV6-5	TRBD2	TGTGCCAGCAGCCCAAGGAGCGGGGGGCTCCAAGAGACCCAGTACTTC	CASSPRSGGLQETQYF
TRBJ2-5	many	TRBV6-6	NA	TGTGCCAGCAGTTTGCTTCAAGAGACCCAGTACTTC	CASSLLQETQYF
TRBJ2-2	NA	TRBV7-7	NA	TGTGCCAGCAGCACTAAGAACACCGGGGAGCTGTTTTTT	CASSTKNTGELFF
TRBJ2-5	many	TRBV20-1	NA	TGCAGTGCTAGGCCCCAGGGGGGTAGGGAGACCCAGTACTTC	CSARPQGGRETQYF
TRBJ2-3	few	TRBV7-9	TRBD2	TGTGCCAGCAGCACGCTAGCGGGGGGCACAGATACGCAGTATTTT	CASSTLAGGTDTQYF
TRBJ2-7	many	TRBV28	NA	TGTGCCAGCAGTACTCAATTCGCAGGGACCTACGAGCAGTACTTC	CASSTQFAGTYEQYF
TRBJ2-5	many	TRBV7-2	NA	TGTGCCAGCAGCTTAGTTGGCAGGGTACGAGAGACCCAGTACTTC	CASSLVGRVRETQYF
TRBJ1-2	many	TRBV5-1	TRBD1	TGCGCCAGCAGCTTGGGCAGGGGGCAGGATGGCTACACCTTC	CASSLGRGQDGYTF
TRBJ2-2	many	TRBV10-3	TRBD1	TGTGCCATCAAGGGGGCAGGGTCGAACACCGGGGAGCTGTTTTTT	CAIKGAGSNTGELFF
TRBJ2-7	few	TRBV7-9	NA	TGTGCCAGCAGCCCTATTACAGGCGAGCAGTACTTC	CASSPITGEQYF
TRBJ1-1	many	TRBV6-5	NA	TGTGCCAGCAGTTACTGGGAACCAGGTCTGAACACTGAAGCTTTCTTT	CASSYWEPGLNTEAFF
TRBJ2-1	many	TRBV25-1	NA	TGTGCCAGCAGTGGGAAAGGGCTCTCCTACAATGAGCAGTTCTTC	CASSGKGLSYNEQFF
TRBJ2-6	NA	TRBV2	NA	TGTGCCAGCAGAGCCAGTAGCTCTGGGGCCAACGTCCTGACTTTC	CASRASSSGANVLTF
TRBJ2-5	many	TRBV5-1	TRBD1	TGCGCCAGCAGCCTGGGACAGGCAAACCAAGAGACCCAGTACTTC	CASSLGQANQETQYF
TRBJ2-1	many	TRBV28	NA	TGTGCCAGCAGAGCCACGGGGGCGGATTACAATGAGCAGTTCTTC	CASRATGADYNEQFF
TRBJ2-7	many	TRBV27	TRBD1	TGTGCCAGGCCCGGGACAGGGGCCTACGAGCAGTACTTC	CARPGTGAYEQYF
TRBJ1-1	many	TRBV12-3/TRBV12-4	NA	TGTGCCAGCAGCTCCAGGGGATTCGGGATGAACACTGAAGCTTTCTTT	CASSSRGFGMNTEAFF
TRBJ2-3	many	TRBV6-6	TRBD1	TGTGCCAGCAGGAGGACAGGTGATACGCAGTATTTT	CASRRTGDTQYF
TRBJ2-7	many	TRBV6-5	NA	TGTGCCAGCAGTTATGATTTGTCGAGCTCCTACGAGCAGTACTTC	CASSYDLSSSYEQYF
TRBJ2-7	NA	TRBV2	NA	TGTGCCAGCAGTCGGCAGGGGACATGCGAGCAGTACTTC	CASSRQGTCEQYF
TRBJ1-5	many	TRBV6-1	TRBD1	TGTGCCAGCACCATACAGGGGCCGGGCAATCAGCCCCAGCATTTT	CASTIQGPGNQPQHF
TRBJ2-7	many	TRBV20-1	NA	TGCAGTGCTAGCCAAGGTGCCCTTTACGAGCAGTACTTC	CSASQGALYEQYF
TRBJ2-5	many	TRBV5-1	TRBD1	TGCGCCAGCAGCCTGGGGTTGGACAGGGAGACCCAGTACTTC	CASSLGLDRETQYF
TRBJ2-5	many	TRBV5-1	TRBD1	TGCGCCAGCCAAATAGGACAGGGCGGCGAGACCCAGTACTTC	CASQIGQGGETQYF
TRBJ1-6	many	TRBV5-1	NA	TGCGCCAGCAGCTTGGCCGCGGGGAATAATTCACCCCTCCACTTT	CASSLAAGNNSPLHF
TRBJ2-2	many	TRBV4-1	NA	TGCGCCAGCAGCCAAGAGGCGGCCCCAACGAACACCGGGGAGCTGTTTTTT	CASSQEAAPTNTGELFF
TRBJ2-6	NA	TRBV20-1	TRBD1	TGCAGTGCTTCCAGGGGGCAAACGACGGCTGGGGCCAACGTCCTGACTTTC	CSASRGQTTAGANVLTF